This T cell receptor (beta chain) was documented in a study of control samples from healthy donors and cancer patients (dated by TCRdb to 2019 to 2021). The CDR3 runs 14 amino acids, cysteine and phenylalanine included. Only the CDR3 region is kept as DNA, spanning 42 bases read in frame from base 1. Cut back by 0 bases and 4 bases, the V and J ends lie 8 bases apart. CDR1 SGHNT and CDR2 YYREEE are derived from the germline V gene (reference sequence). The method was the immunoSEQ multiplex PCR assay. TCRdb provides this immuneACCESS table in a form limited to in-frame rearrangements. Some clones are lacking; in checked studies, under half of them reflect an unresolved V gene, and why the rest are absent is not known. The sample table lists some 71,000 clones, more than 75% of them with a count of one. The ten largest clonotypes hold about 2.2% of the sample. As concerns this clone: Its antigen is currently not known. No base quality values were provided; no much bigger clone lies one nucleotide off.

This sequence was found in a woman aged 45-65 years with head and neck cancer. The chain uses TRBV5-4 and TRBJ1-5, with the D gene too uncertain to name. The sample comprised PBMCs. CDR3 loop: CASSLDPGNQPQHF. The nucleotides read TGTGCCAGCAGCTTGGATCCGGGGAATCAGCCCCAGCATTTT.